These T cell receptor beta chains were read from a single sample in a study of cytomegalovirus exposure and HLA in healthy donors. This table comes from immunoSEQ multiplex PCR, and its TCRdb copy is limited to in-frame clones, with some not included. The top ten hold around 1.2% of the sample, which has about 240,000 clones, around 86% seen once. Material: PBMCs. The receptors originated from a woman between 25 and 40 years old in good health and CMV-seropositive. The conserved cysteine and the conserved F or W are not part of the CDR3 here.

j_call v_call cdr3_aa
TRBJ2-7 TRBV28 ASSSRTGGGYEQY
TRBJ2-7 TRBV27 ASSPHCGQY
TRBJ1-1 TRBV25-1 ASSELGGANTEAF
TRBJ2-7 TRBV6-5 ASSSPGLAYEQY
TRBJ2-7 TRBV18 ASSQRGTSSYEQY
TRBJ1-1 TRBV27 ASNGRGGWDTEAF
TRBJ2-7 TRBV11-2 ASSRLAGVPYEQY
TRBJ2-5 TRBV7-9 ASTRHIQETQY
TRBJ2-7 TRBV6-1 ASSESGGTGLGEQY
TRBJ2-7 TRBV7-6 ASSLGLAKYEQY
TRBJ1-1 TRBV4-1 ASSYPPTGQTEAF
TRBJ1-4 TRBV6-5 ASRRGVEKLF
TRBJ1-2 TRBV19 ASKRGNYGYT
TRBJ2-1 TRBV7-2 ASRPRGISYNEQF
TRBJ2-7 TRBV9 ASSVGPGRGSSYEQY
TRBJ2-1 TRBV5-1 ASSFAGLAGGRDEQF
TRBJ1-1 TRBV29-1 SVEQGAGTEAF
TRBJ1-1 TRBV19 ASSRGQGASEAF
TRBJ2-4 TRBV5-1 ASSLGALVNIQY
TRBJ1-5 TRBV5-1 ASSLETSSPQH
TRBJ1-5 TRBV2 ASSLQTGFNQPQH
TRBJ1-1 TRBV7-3 ASSLIPGLGNTEAF
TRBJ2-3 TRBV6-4 ASRAGGPFDTQY
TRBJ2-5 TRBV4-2 ASSQGQEITLIQETQY
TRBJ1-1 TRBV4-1 ASSQRGLGTEAF
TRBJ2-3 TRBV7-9 ASSPSGTSTDTQY
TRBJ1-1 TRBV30 AWRTGGTNTEAF
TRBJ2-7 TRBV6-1 ASSETVAGFPYEQY
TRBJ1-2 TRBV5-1 ASSLGRRERFGGYGYT
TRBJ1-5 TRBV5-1 ASSADGTGYNQPQH
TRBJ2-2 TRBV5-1 ASSRDRASPSGSSGELF
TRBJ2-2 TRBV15 ATSRDLSGGSTGELF
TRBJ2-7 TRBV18 ASSPPGQEQY
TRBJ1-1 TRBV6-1 ASSERYTEAF
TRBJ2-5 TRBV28 ASSLFSGAGGLGETQY
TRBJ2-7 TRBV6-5 ASSPGLAGYEQY
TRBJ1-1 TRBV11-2 ASSRTGGGGTEAF
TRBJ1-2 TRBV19 ASSMLDSYGYT
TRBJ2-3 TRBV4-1 ASSQTGTSTDTQY
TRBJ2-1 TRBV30 ALSGSDNEQF
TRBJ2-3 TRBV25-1 ASSDSVLFRGDTQY
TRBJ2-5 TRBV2 ASSEGRVGLRTETQY
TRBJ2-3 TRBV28 ASSSYGGLLPTDTQY